This is a list of T cell receptor beta chains from one sample in a study of T cell responses to AZD1222 COVID-19 vaccine. Profiled with immunoSEQ multiplex PCR; TCRdb holds only in-frame clones, not every one. The sample includes 150,000 to 200,000 clones, more than 85% seen only once; the top ten take 1% to 1.5%. The source was peripheral blood, collected 28 days after the second AZD1222 dose. The receptors here all came from an adult who received the AZD1222 COVID-19 vaccine. CDR3s include the opening cysteine and the closing phenylalanine or tryptophan. D genes are given only for firm matches. Where a row states a size, it is once, few, many or the class of an expanded clone; other rows omit it.

j_call | v_call | d_call | clone_size | cdr3_aa | cdr3_nt
TRBJ2-1 | TRBV7-2 | TRBD2 | NA | CASSPLLAGTDNEQFF | TGTGCCAGCAGCCCCTTACTAGCGGGGACCGACAATGAGCAGTTCTTC
TRBJ2-1 | TRBV7-2 | NA | NA | CASSLEQGRREQFF | TGTGCCAGCAGCTTAGAACAGGGTCGTAGGGAGCAGTTCTTC
TRBJ2-1 | TRBV7-2 | NA | NA | CASSPVNEQFF | TGTGCCAGCAGCCCCGTCAATGAGCAGTTCTTC
TRBJ1-1 | TRBV11-2 | TRBD1 | NA | CASTLVGQGNTEAFF | TGTGCCAGCACGCTGGTTGGACAGGGTAACACTGAAGCTTTCTTT
TRBJ1-4 | TRBV5-1 | NA | NA | CASSLQGPTNEKLFF | TGCGCCAGCAGCTTACAGGGTCCAACTAATGAAAAACTGTTTTTT
TRBJ1-1 | TRBV23-1 | TRBD1 | NA | CASSQSRDRNTEAFF | TGCGCCAGCAGTCAATCGAGGGACAGGAACACTGAAGCTTTCTTT
TRBJ2-2 | TRBV20-1 | TRBD2 | NA | CSASPPSGTGELFF | TGCAGTGCTAGTCCCCCTAGCGGCACCGGGGAGCTGTTTTTT
TRBJ2-7 | TRBV4-1 | TRBD2 | NA | CASRSTFSGRADEQYF | TGCGCCAGCAGGAGTACCTTTAGCGGGAGGGCCGACGAGCAGTACTTC
TRBJ2-2 | TRBV6-2/TRBV6-3 | NA | NA | CASSYSRTANTGELFF | TGTGCCAGCAGTTACTCCCGGACAGCGAACACCGGGGAGCTGTTTTTT
TRBJ1-1 | TRBV4-3 | NA | NA | CASSQDYPSLNTEAFF | TGCGCCAGCAGCCAAGATTATCCGAGCTTGAACACTGAAGCTTTCTTT
TRBJ2-5 | TRBV6-6 | NA | NA | CASSPPGRSQETQYF | TGTGCCAGCAGCCCCCCTGGCAGAAGCCAAGAGACCCAGTACTTC
TRBJ2-1 | TRBV5-4 | TRBD2 | NA | CASSFVAGDHNEQFF | TGTGCCAGCAGCTTCGTTGCGGGGGACCACAATGAGCAGTTCTTC
TRBJ1-2 | TRBV27 | TRBD1 | NA | CASSSVGTGQGYTF | TGTGCCAGCAGTTCAGTCGGGACAGGGCAAGGCTACACCTTC
TRBJ2-5 | TRBV7-3 | NA | NA | CASRQDSYLQETQYF | TGTGCCAGCAGACAGGACTCATACCTCCAAGAGACCCAGTACTTC
TRBJ1-2 | TRBV2 | NA | NA | CASDPLSRVYTF | TGTGCCAGCGACCCCTTATCGAGGGTCTACACCTTC
TRBJ2-7 | TRBV5-5 | NA | NA | CASSLGATAHSYEQYF | TGTGCCAGCAGCTTGGGTGCGACAGCCCACTCCTACGAGCAGTACTTC
TRBJ2-7 | TRBV5-1 | NA | NA | CASSPPSSYEQYF | TGCGCCAGCAGCCCCCCGAGCTCCTACGAGCAGTACTTC
TRBJ1-1 | TRBV19 | NA | once | CASSISWEAFF | TGTGCCAGTAGTATATCTTGGGAAGCTTTCTTT
TRBJ1-1 | TRBV11-3 | NA | NA | CASSPGQSNTEAFF | TGTGCCAGCAGCCCAGGACAGTCCAACACTGAAGCTTTCTTT
TRBJ2-7 | TRBV7-3 | NA | once | CASSRGQYYEQYF | TGTGCCAGCAGCAGGGGCCAGTACTACGAGCAGTACTTC
TRBJ2-2 | TRBV25-1 | NA | NA | CATRQNTGELFF | TGTGCCACCAGACAGAACACCGGGGAGCTGTTTTTT
TRBJ2-7 | TRBV18 | NA | NA | CASSTSIAGTDTYEQYF | TGTGCCAGCTCAACCAGTATTGCGGGGACAGACACCTACGAGCAGTACTTC
TRBJ2-1 | TRBV11-3 | TRBD2 | NA | CASSKGLAGSIYNEQFF | TGTGCCAGCAGCAAGGGACTAGCGGGCTCCATCTACAATGAGCAGTTCTTC
TRBJ1-1 | TRBV12-3/TRBV12-4 | TRBD1 | NA | CASIETGLTEAFF | TGTGCCAGCATCGAGACAGGGCTCACTGAAGCTTTCTTT
TRBJ1-1 | TRBV7-2 | NA | NA | CASRLYTEAFF | TGTGCCAGCAGACTGTACACTGAAGCTTTCTTT
TRBJ1-5 | TRBV28 | NA | NA | CASSLPPQGTFSNQPQHF | TGTGCCAGCAGTTTACCCCCACAGGGCACCTTTAGCAATCAGCCCCAGCATTTT
TRBJ2-7 | TRBV3-1/TRBV3-2 | TRBD2 | NA | CASSQDPLPLLGLAGAYEQYF | TGTGCCAGCAGCCAAGATCCACTTCCCCTATTGGGACTAGCGGGAGCCTACGAGCAGTACTTC
TRBJ1-4 | TRBV13 | NA | NA | CASSLGGADEKLFF | TGTGCCAGCAGCTTAGGAGGGGCTGATGAAAAACTGTTTTTT
TRBJ2-7 | TRBV9 | TRBD2 | NA | CASSLRLAGDEQYF | TGTGCCAGCAGCTTGCGACTAGCGGGGGACGAGCAGTACTTC
TRBJ2-2 | TRBV10-3 | TRBD1 | NA | CAIGQGAGTGELFF | TGTGCCATCGGGCAGGGGGCGGGCACCGGGGAGCTGTTTTTT
TRBJ2-1 | TRBV7-9 | NA | NA | CASSLGQAAYNEQFF | TGTGCCAGCAGCTTAGGACAGGCCGCCTACAATGAGCAGTTCTTC
TRBJ2-6 | TRBV27 | NA | NA | CASSSTLGANVLTF | TGTGCCAGCAGTTCCACCCTCGGGGCCAACGTCCTGACTTTC
TRBJ2-7 | TRBV29-1 | NA | NA | CSVESRDHSYEQYF | TGCAGCGTTGAATCCCGGGACCACTCCTACGAGCAGTACTTC
TRBJ2-5 | TRBV15 | TRBD1 | NA | CATSRMGTGQETQYF | TGTGCCACCAGCAGAATGGGGACAGGTCAAGAGACCCAGTACTTC
TRBJ1-2 | TRBV6-2/TRBV6-3 | TRBD1 | NA | CASSYIPGQFYGYTF | TGTGCCAGCAGTTACATCCCGGGACAGTTCTATGGCTACACCTTC
TRBJ1-1 | TRBV3-1/TRBV3-2 | TRBD1 | NA | CASNPTGTGLGEAFF | TGTGCCAGCAATCCCACCGGGACAGGGTTGGGTGAAGCTTTCTTT
TRBJ1-2 | TRBV2 | NA | NA | CASSEGQARGNYGYTF | TGTGCCAGCAGTGAAGGCCAGGCCCGGGGCAACTATGGCTACACCTTC
TRBJ1-1 | TRBV6-5 | TRBD1 | NA | CASSRDREAFF | TGTGCCAGCAGTAGGGACAGGGAAGCTTTCTTT
TRBJ1-2 | TRBV2 | NA | NA | CASSEGTGNFYGYTF | TGTGCCAGCAGTGAAGGGACGGGGAATTTCTATGGCTACACCTTC
TRBJ2-2 | TRBV19 | NA | NA | CASRKPNTGELFF | TGTGCCAGTAGGAAACCGAACACCGGGGAGCTGTTTTTT
TRBJ2-5 | TRBV18 | NA | NA | CASSPPSGRETQYF | TGTGCCAGCTCACCACCGTCAGGGCGGGAGACCCAGTACTTC
TRBJ1-5 | TRBV27 | NA | once | CASSLSRLGNQPQHF | TGTGCCAGCAGTTTATCCAGGTTAGGCAATCAGCCCCAGCATTTT
TRBJ2-5 | TRBV5-1 | NA | NA | CASSDRDGETQYF | TGCGCCAGCAGCGACCGGGACGGTGAGACCCAGTACTTC
TRBJ1-3 | TRBV7-8 | NA | NA | CASSLASSGNTIYF | TGTGCCAGCAGCTTAGCTAGCTCTGGAAACACCATATATTTT
TRBJ2-1 | TRBV7-3 | NA | NA | CASSLMGGLYNEQFF | TGTGCCAGCAGCTTAATGGGGGGCTTGTACAATGAGCAGTTCTTC